The 8 T cell receptor beta chains below come from one sample, sequenced in a study of blood T cell repertoires in COVID-19. Measured with immunoSEQ multiplex PCR; TCRdb has only the in-frame clones, and not every one. The table shows about 32,000 clones, with 80% to 90% occurring only once. The sequencing input was peripheral blood. These receptors all stem from a woman aged 70 to 79 with active COVID-19.

CDR3 nucleotide sequence: TGTGCCAGCAGTTGGGCCGGATCCGGCACCGGGGAGCTGTTTTTT. Translated: CASSWAGSGTGELFF. The rearrangement joins TRBV6-2 or TRBV6-3 to TRBJ2-2; the D is unclear. Trimming cost V 4 bases and J 4 bases, with 13 bases left between them. Germline CDR1 is MNHEY and CDR2 is SVGEGT. This CDR3 has 15 residues.

In nucleotides, the CDR3 is TGTGCCAGCAGCGGGACAGGGGCGAGCGGGGAGACCCAGTACTTC. Residues: CASSGTGASGETQYF. The V gene is TRBV27, the J gene TRBJ2-5, with TRBD1 matching over 10 bases. The CDR3 consists of 15 residues. V lost 6 bases, J lost 5 bases, and 9 bases stayed unmatched. The germline V gene encodes CDR1 MNHEY and CDR2 SMNVEV (reference sequence).

The chain uses TRBV6-5 and TRBJ2-1, with a possible D match to TRBD2 (5 bases). V lost 6 bases, J lost 6 bases, and 12 bases lay in between. The CDR3 sequence is 13 residues long. Germline V gene data show CDR1 as MNHEY and CDR2 as SVGAGI. CDR3 protein: CASSQLGRNEQFF. The CDR3 DNA reads TGTGCCAGCAGCCAACTAGGGCGCAATGAGCAGTTCTTC.

J is TRBJ1-1 and V is TRBV21-1; TRBD1 is taken as the D call from the table, unchecked against the DNA. TRBV21-1 has pseudogene status. The CDR3 covers 14 residues. This CDR3 is CASSKLTGGTEAFF. In DNA form, the CDR3 reads TGTGCCAGCAGCAAACTTACAGGGGGCACTGAAGCTTTCTTT.

This chain uses TRBV19 with TRBJ1-1; 10 bases map to TRBD1. The germline gives CDR1 LNHDA, CDR2 SQIVND (reference sequence). The CDR3 has 17 amino acids. V was clipped by 1 base and J by 5 bases; unmatched bases: 10. The CDR3 DNA follows: TGTGCCAGTAGTATAGTTGGGATCGGACAGGGGGTGACTGAAGCTTTCTTT. The encoded protein is CASSIVGIGQGVTEAFF.

The chain carries TRBV4-3 and TRBJ1-1, with 7 nucleotides matching TRBD1. Germline CDR1 reads LGHNA; CDR2 reads YSLEER. This CDR3 contains 15 residues. Trimming at V came to 4 bases and at J to 4 bases, leaving 9 bases not matched to a gene. CDR3 sequence reads: CASSRRDRESTEAFF. For the CDR3, the DNA is TGCGCCAGCAGCCGAAGAGACAGGGAAAGCACTGAAGCTTTCTTT.

The chain couples TRBV14 to TRBJ2-2, with TRBD1 as a possible D gene (5 bases). V was cut by 6 bases and J by 1 base, with 9 bases left in between. CDR1 is SGHDN, CDR2 FVKESK, per germline. The CDR3 has 14 amino acids. CDR3 region: CASSRGLNTGELFF. In DNA form, the CDR3 reads TGTGCCAGCAGTAGGGGTTTGAACACCGGGGAGCTGTTTTTT.

The J gene is TRBJ1-6, the V gene TRBV18; 8 nucleotides align to TRBD1. V lost 3 bases to trimming and J lost 8 bases; unmatched junction nucleotides: 6. CDR1 is KGHSH, CDR2 LQKENI, per germline. This CDR3 spans 15 amino acids. The CDR3, as DNA: TGTGCCAGCTCACCCGGACAGGGTGGGGATTCACCCCTCCACTTT. Translation gives CASSPGQGGDSPLHF.